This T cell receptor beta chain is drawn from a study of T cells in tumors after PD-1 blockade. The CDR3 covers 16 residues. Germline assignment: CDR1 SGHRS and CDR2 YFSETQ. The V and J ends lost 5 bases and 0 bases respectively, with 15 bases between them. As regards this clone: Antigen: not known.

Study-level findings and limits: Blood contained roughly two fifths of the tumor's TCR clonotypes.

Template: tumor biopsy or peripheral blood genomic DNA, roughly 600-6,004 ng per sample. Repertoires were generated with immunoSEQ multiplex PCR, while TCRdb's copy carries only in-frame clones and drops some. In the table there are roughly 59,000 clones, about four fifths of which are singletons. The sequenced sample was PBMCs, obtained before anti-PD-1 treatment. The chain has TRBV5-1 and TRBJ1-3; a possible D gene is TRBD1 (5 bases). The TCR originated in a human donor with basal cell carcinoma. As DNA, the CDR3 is TGCGCCAGCAGACTGGACACTCCCAGCTCTGGAAACACCATATATTTT. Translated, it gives CASRLDTPSSGNTIYF.